This is a list of T cell receptor beta chains from one sample in a study of blood T cells in healthy people across ages. TCRdb redid the calling of the 5' RACE reads with MiXCR, one entry per CDR3 protein. The sample has 700,000 to 850,000 distinct CDR3 sequences; roughly 35% are singletons. Sequenced input: blood. The receptors stem from a man aged 18 to 30 in good health. CDR3s include the opening cysteine and the closing phenylalanine or tryptophan. A D gene is named only where the DNA matches it firmly. Only part of the rows carry a size: once, few, many, or a class if the clone is expanded.

d_gene	abundance	v_gene	len	j_gene	CDR3nt	CDR3aa
.	.	TRBV20-1	14	TRBJ2-1	TGCAGTGCTCCCCACGGGCTGCCTGACAATGAGCAGTTCTTC	CSAPHGLPDNEQFF
.	many	TRBV4-2	13	TRBJ2-7	TGTGCCAGCAGCCAGGCCTTAACCTACGAGCAGTACTTC	CASSQALTYEQYF
.	many	TRBV20-1	17	TRBJ1-2	TGCAGTGCTAGAATGCCTCCCGGGACAAAGACAAACTATGGCTACACCTTC	CSARMPPGTKTNYGYTF
.	few	TRBV4-2	14	TRBJ2-7	TGTGCCAGCAGCCAAGTAGGGGGTCGGGGTGAGCAGTACTTC	CASSQVGGRGEQYF
TRBD2	.	TRBV7-9	16	TRBJ2-3	TGTGCCAGCAGCGCCTTCAGCGGGGGAAGCACAGATACGCAGTATTTT	CASSAFSGGSTDTQYF
.	.	TRBV18	12	TRBJ2-7	TGTGCCAGCTCAGGTGACAGTGGCGAGCAGTACTTC	CASSGDSGEQYF
TRBD2	many	TRBV7-2	17	TRBJ2-3	TGTGCCAGCAGCCAAGGGACTAGCGGGGGGGCAGCAGATACGCAGTATTTT	CASSQGTSGGAADTQYF
.	few	TRBV10-3	14	TRBJ1-1	TGTGCCATCAGGTACAGGGTGCGGACCACTGAAGCTTTCTTT	CAIRYRVRTTEAFF
.	many	TRBV20-1	14	TRBJ1-2	TGCAGTGCCCGAGGGGGGGGCGCGGGTTATGGCTACACCTTC	CSARGGGAGYGYTF
TRBD1	.	TRBV2	15	TRBJ1-4	TGTGCCAGCAGTGGCCCCGCCGGGACAGGGCCGAAACTGTTTTTT	CASSGPAGTGPKLFF
.	.	TRBV12-3/TRBV12-4	14	TRBJ2-3	TGTGCCAGCCCGCCGGGCAGGGGGGGCGATACGCAGTATTTT	CASPPGRGGDTQYF
.	.	TRBV20-1	15	TRBJ2-1	TGCAGTGCGGACGAAGGCGGGGCCTCATACAATGAGCAGTTCTTC	CSADEGGASYNEQFF
.	few	TRBV4-1	16	TRBJ2-1	TGCGCCAGCAGCCAAGTACTCGCGGGGGCTTACAATGAGCAGTTCTTC	CASSQVLAGAYNEQFF
.	.	TRBV25-1	13	TRBJ2-7	TGTGCCAGCAGGTCGACAGCGTCCTACGAGCAGTACTTC	CASRSTASYEQYF
.	.	TRBV2	14	TRBJ2-3	TGTGCCAGCAGTGTTCAGGGGAAGTTGGATACGCAGTATTTT	CASSVQGKLDTQYF
.	many	TRBV29-1	14	TRBJ2-1	TGCAGCGTTGAAAGGCAGGGGGGATACAATGAGCAGTTCTTC	CSVERQGGYNEQFF
TRBD1	few	TRBV6-7	14	TRBJ2-7	TGTGCCAGCAGCATCGAGACAGGGTCCGACGAGCAGTACTTC	CASSIETGSDEQYF
TRBD2	few	TRBV7-8	16	TRBJ2-3	TGTGCCAGCAGTCGGCTAGCGGGAAGACCCACAGATACGCAGTATTTT	CASSRLAGRPTDTQYF
.	.	TRBV18	17	TRBJ1-2	TGTGCCAGCTCAAGTACCGGGGCGATCGGGAGGATCTATGGCTACACCTTC	CASSSTGAIGRIYGYTF
.	once	TRBV20-1	16	TRBJ2-6	TGCAGTGCTTCAGGGCTATTTACCTCTGGGGCCAACGTCCTGACTTTC	CSASGLFTSGANVLTF
TRBD1	few	TRBV9	12	TRBJ1-2	TGTGCCAGTCTCCAGGGGGGAGGTGGCTACACCTTC	CASLQGGGGYTF
TRBD1	few	TRBV10-3	14	TRBJ1-2	TGTGCCATCACGACAGGGGAGATTTCCTATGGCTACACCTTC	CAITTGEISYGYTF
.	.	TRBV2	15	TRBJ2-2	TGTGCCAGCAGTGAGGGGCAGGGATACACCGGGGAGCTGTTTTTT	CASSEGQGYTGELFF
.	many	TRBV7-2	18	TRBJ2-5	TGTGCCAGCAGCCTTATCTTCTCTGGACTACTCGGAAGGATGACCCAGTACTTC	CASSLIFSGLLGRMTQYF
TRBD2	.	TRBV29-1	15	TRBJ2-7	TGCAGCGTTGTGGGGGACGGGGGGGTCTCCTACGAGCAGTACTTC	CSVVGDGGVSYEQYF
.	.	TRBV9	16	TRBJ2-5	TGTGCCAGCAGCTCCACGGTTGGGTTAGGGGCAGAGACCCAGTACTTC	CASSSTVGLGAETQYF
.	.	TRBV20-1	13	TRBJ2-5	TGCAGTGCTAGAGTGGGGGGAAACGATGAGCAGTACTTC	CSARVGGNDEQYF
TRBD1	few	TRBV9	20	TRBJ1-1	TGTGCCAGCAGCGTAGGGCCCGCCGGACAGGCAGAACTTCTGAACACTGAAGCTTTCTTT	CASSVGPAGQAELLNTEAFF
TRBD1	.	TRBV25-1	15	TRBJ2-1	TGTGCCAGTCTCGGGACAGAAATCCACTACAATGAGCAGTTCTTC	CASLGTEIHYNEQFF
.	.	TRBV6-2/TRBV6-3	13	TRBJ2-7	TGTGCCAGCAGCATAGGGAGCTCCTACGAGCAGTACTTC	CASSIGSSYEQYF
.	many	TRBV12-3/TRBV12-4	14	TRBJ2-3	TGTGCCAGCAGTTTGTTAGGTAGCACAGATACGCAGTATTTT	CASSLLGSTDTQYF
TRBD2	.	TRBV10-3	16	TRBJ2-1	TGTGCCATCAGTCCTAGCGGGGGCGCTTCCTACAATGAGCAGTTCTTC	CAISPSGGASYNEQFF
.	.	TRBV29-1	13	TRBJ1-2	TGCAGCGTTGACTACGTACGGGAGGTTGGCTACACCTTC	CSVDYVREVGYTF
.	.	TRBV19	15	TRBJ2-1	TGTGCCACCTCCCCGGGTAGGAGCTCCTACAATGAGCAGTTCTTC	CATSPGRSSYNEQFF
.	.	TRBV27	14	TRBJ1-2	TGTGCCAGCAGTCCCGGCCGCAGCCTCTATGGCTACACCTTC	CASSPGRSLYGYTF
.	.	TRBV7-2	14	TRBJ1-5	TGTGCCAGCAGCTTAGAGACGGCGGAGCTACCCCAGCATTTT	CASSLETAELPQHF
.	.	TRBV7-9	15	TRBJ1-2	TGTGCCAGCAGCCCAGGAACAGAGAAGCTGCGGGGCTACACCTTC	CASSPGTEKLRGYTF
.	.	TRBV7-7	13	TRBJ1-6	TGTGCCAGCAGCTTCGCGGGTGGTTCACCCCTCCACTTT	CASSFAGGSPLHF
.	.	TRBV7-2	17	TRBJ1-3	TGTGCCAGCAGCTTGAGCGCGGCAGTTCACTCTGGAAACACCATATATTTT	CASSLSAAVHSGNTIYF
TRBD2	few	TRBV12-3/TRBV12-4	14	TRBJ2-3	TGTGCCAGCAGTCTCTCCGCGGGAGCAGATGTGCAGTATTTT	CASSLSAGADVQYF
.	.	TRBV25-1	13	TRBJ1-4	TGTGCCAGCGGTGAAGGGAGTCAGCAAAAACTGTTTTTT	CASGEGSQQKLFF
.	.	TRBV7-9	14	TRBJ2-7	TGTGCCAGCAGCCCGCAGGACAGATCCTACGAGCAGTACTTC	CASSPQDRSYEQYF
.	.	TRBV2	12	TRBJ1-2	TGTGCCAGCAATGCAGGGACCTATGGCTACACCTTC	CASNAGTYGYTF
.	.	TRBV24-1	15	TRBJ2-7	TGTGCCACCAGTGACTCTGGACTAGGGGGATACGAGCAGTACTTC	CATSDSGLGGYEQYF
.	.	TRBV2	13	TRBJ1-1	TGTGCCAGCAGTTCCTCGATTCGTTCTGAAGCTTTCTTT	CASSSSIRSEAFF
.	.	TRBV6-2/TRBV6-3	14	TRBJ1-1	TGTGCCTGCAGGACGGGGGGCTCGGGCACTGAAGCTTTCTTT	CACRTGGSGTEAFF
.	few	TRBV20-1	13	TRBJ2-5	TGCAGCCCCCTCCTCGGGGTCCAAGAGACCCAGTACTTC	CSPLLGVQETQYF
.	.	TRBV20-1	13	TRBJ2-1	TGCAGTGCTAGAGTCTCGGACTACAATGAGCAGTTCTTC	CSARVSDYNEQFF
TRBD1	.	TRBV11-2	15	TRBJ1-3	TGTGCCAGCAGCCACGGGACAGGGTTCGGAAACACCATATATTTT	CASSHGTGFGNTIYF
TRBD1	few	TRBV4-1	19	TRBJ1-6	TGCGCCAGCAGCCAAGGCCCGTACAGGGGAACACCCTATAATTCACCCCTCCACTTT	CASSQGPYRGTPYNSPLHF
.	few	TRBV5-4	16	TRBJ2-1	TGTGCCAGCAGCCAAGGCGGCAGGCCGACCTACAATGAGCAGTTCTTC	CASSQGGRPTYNEQFF
.	.	TRBV2	15	TRBJ2-7	TGTGCCAGCAGTTCCTCTCCGGGGTTCTACAATGAGCAGTACTTC	CASSSSPGFYNEQYF
.	.	TRBV27	12	TRBJ2-5	TGTGCCAGCAGTTCCCTACCCTGGGAGCAGTACTTC	CASSSLPWEQYF
.	.	TRBV6-1	14	TRBJ2-1	TGTGCCAGCCGATGGACCCAGACCTACAATGAGCAGTTCTTC	CASRWTQTYNEQFF
.	.	TRBV16	15	TRBJ1-5	TGTGCCAGCAGCCAATTCTTCCAGAGCAATCAGCCCCAGCATTTT	CASSQFFQSNQPQHF